Below are 17 T cell receptor beta chains sequenced from a single sample in a study of T cells after yellow fever vaccination. MiXCR was run by TCRdb on the 5' RACE reads, yielding one entry per CDR3 protein. The data hold fewer than 500,000 distinct CDR3 sequences, with 15% to 20% observed a single time. Material: PBMCs, obtained before the yellow fever booster vaccination. The receptors originated from a young man who received the YFV17D yellow fever vaccine.

The chain joins TRBV4-3 to TRBJ1-5; D ambiguous. Per the germline V gene, CDR1 is LGHNA and CDR2 is YSLEER. This CDR3 has 15 residues. Trimming cost V 4 bases and J 0 bases, with 10 bases left between them. The CDR3 region has the DNA TGCGCCAGCAGCCCAAAGAGGGCTAGCAATCAGCCCCAGCATTTT. This encodes CASSPKRASNQPQHF.

The chain employs TRBV5-5 and TRBJ2-7, with TRBD1 matching 8 bases. Germline-derived CDR1 and CDR2 are SGHKS and YYEKEE (reference sequence). The V segment lost 6 bases and the J segment 3 bases; nucleotides outside the gene matches: 8. This CDR3 region has 14 residues. CDR3 loop: CASTRGGQGYEQYF. DNA of the CDR3: TGTGCCAGCACCCGGGGAGGACAGGGCTACGAGCAGTACTTC.

This clonotype was detected a few times. V is TRBV28 and J is TRBJ1-6; TRBD1 agrees at 7 bases. V shed 7 bases, J shed 5 bases, and the junction held 8 bases outside the gene matches. Germline CDR1 MDHEN, CDR2 SYDVKM. CDR3 size: 15 residues. The CDR3 spells CASTSGGTDNSPLHF. The DNA for the CDR3 is TGTGCCAGCACCTCAGGAGGGACAGATAATTCACCCCTCCACTTT.

A few counts support this clonotype. The J gene is TRBJ1-1, the V gene TRBV6-5; D remains unclear. V lost 8 bases and J 1 base, leaving 11 bases between the germline ends. CDR3 length equals 13 residues. Germline CDR1 reads MNHEY; CDR2 reads SVGAGI. The CDR3 is CASVQSPNTEAFF. The CDR3 nucleotides are TGTGCCAGCGTGCAGTCGCCGAACACTGAAGCTTTCTTT.

CDR3: CASSPTGQEIYSGNTIYF. CDR3 coding DNA: TGCGCCAGCAGCCCGACTGGACAGGAGATATATTCTGGAAACACCATATATTTT. The chain is built from TRBV5-1 and TRBJ1-3; 7 bases match TRBD1. With V trimmed by 4 bases and J by 1 base, 14 bases remained unmatched. The CDR3 is made up of 18 amino acids. Germline V gives CDR1 SGHRS, CDR2 YFSETQ.

This clonotype was detected a few times. The chain joins TRBV20-1 to TRBJ2-5; 9 bases fit TRBD2. CDR3 length: 14 residues. Germline trimming cut 1 base from V and 5 bases from J; bases unmatched to any gene: 5. CDR1 is DFQATT, CDR2 SNEGSKA, per germline (reference sequence). DNA for the CDR3: TGCAGTGCTAGAGTGGGAGCGGGGGGCGAGACCCAGTACTTC. Protein: CSARVGAGGETQYF.

This clonotype was observed a few times. Written as DNA, the CDR3 is TGCGCCAGCAGCCAAGGGACGGCCAGAGCTTTCTTT. Amino acids: CASSQGTARAFF. The genes are TRBV4-1 and TRBJ1-1, with no clear D. The CDR3 loop spans 12 amino acids. Between the trimmed V and J ends, which lost 1 base and 10 bases, there was a span of 10 bases. Germline values: CDR1 MGHRA, CDR2 YSYEKL.

This clonotype occurred a few times. The rearrangement joins TRBV7-6 to TRBJ1-2; TRBD1 matches 8 bases. Losses at the gene ends were 5 bases for V and 8 bases for J; bases not matched to a gene: 13. This CDR3 has 15 residues. Germline V CDR1 and CDR2: SGHVS, FNYEAQ. As DNA, the CDR3 is TGTGCCAGCAGCCGAAGGTCGACAGGGGCGGACGGCTACACCTTC. It specifies CASSRRSTGADGYTF.

This clonotype was counted a few times. The V and J genes are TRBV7-2 and TRBJ2-2, with TRBD2 matching over 9 bases. The CDR3 totals 14 residues. The trim removed 8 bases at V and 3 bases at J, leaving 4 bases unmatched. Per germline, CDR1 SGHTA and CDR2 FQGNSA. For the CDR3, the DNA is TGTGCCAGCTGCGGGGGGGGATACACCGGGGAGCTGTTTTTT. This encodes CASCGGGYTGELFF.

This clonotype was observed many times. The chain links TRBV5-1 to TRBJ2-7; perhaps D is TRBD1 or TRBD2 (5 bases each). Trimming took off 0 bases at V and 3 bases at J, with 13 bases between the two ends. CDR1 is SGHRS, CDR2 YFSETQ, per germline. This CDR3 region has 15 residues. The CDR3 sequence: CASSLGDANFYEQYF. The CDR3 bases are TGCGCCAGCAGCTTGGGGGACGCCAACTTCTACGAGCAGTACTTC.

The chain carries TRBV9 and TRBJ1-1, with D possibly TRBD1 on 6 matching bases. The V gene lost 7 bases and the J gene lost 3 bases, with 16 bases spanning the gap. CDR1 is SGDLS, CDR2 YYNGEE, per germline. The CDR3 extends over 14 amino acids. Here the CDR3 DNA reads TGTGCCAGCGGAAAGGGGGTAGATGACACTGAAGCTTTCTTT. This encodes CASGKGVDDTEAFF.

The genes are TRBV5-1 and TRBJ2-1, with 7 bases matching TRBD2. V lost 0 bases to trimming and J lost 4 bases; unmatched junction nucleotides: 4. This CDR3 region has 15 residues. The germline V gene has CDR1 SGHRS and CDR2 YFSETQ. CDR3 in amino acids: CASSLGGTNYNEQFF. The CDR3, as DNA: TGCGCCAGCAGCTTGGGGGGGACTAATTACAATGAGCAGTTCTTC.

This sequence joins TRBV7-3 and TRBJ1-1; TRBD1 agrees at 8 bases. The CDR3 sequence is 14 residues long. Looked up from germline, CDR1 is SGHTA and CDR2 is FQGTGA. V lost 4 bases to trimming and J lost 4 bases; unmatched junction nucleotides: 5. The CDR3 bases are TGTGCCAGCAGCTCACAGGGGGTAGGCACTGAAGCTTTCTTT. Its translation: CASSSQGVGTEAFF.

The chain couples TRBV5-1 to TRBJ2-3; TRBD1 agrees at 9 bases. The CDR3 is made up of 17 amino acids. CDR1 and CDR2 from the germline V gene are SGHRS and YFSETQ. The junction had 9 bases not matched to a gene; V was cut back by 0 bases and J by 4 bases. The CDR3 loop reads CASSLGWTGVGADTQYF. The CDR3 bases are TGCGCCAGCAGCTTGGGATGGACAGGGGTGGGCGCAGATACGCAGTATTTT.

The chain recombines TRBV30 with TRBJ2-4; 8 positions match TRBD1. CDR1 and CDR2 (germline): GTSNPN, SVGIG (reference sequence). V lost 0 bases, J lost 0 bases, and 7 bases stayed unmatched. The CDR3 has 17 amino acids. The DNA of the CDR3 is TGTGCCTGGAGTGTAAAACAGGGGGTTCTAGCCAAAAACATTCAGTACTTC. This encodes CAWSVKQGVLAKNIQYF.

The chain joins TRBV7-9 to TRBJ1-4; TRBD1 aligns across 7 bases. V gave up 1 base and J gave up 0 bases; unmatched junction bases: 8. This CDR3 is built from 18 residues. Germline V lookup: CDR1 SEHNR, CDR2 FQNEAQ (reference sequence). The CDR3 DNA reads as TGTGCCAGCAGCTTAGAAGGGGGCGGACCGACAACTAATGAAAAACTGTTTTTT. This encodes CASSLEGGGPTTNEKLFF.

A few counts support this clonotype. V is TRBV6-5 and J is TRBJ2-4, with D perhaps matching TRBD1 or TRBD2 (5 bases each). The CDR3 spans 16 residues. With 6 bases removed from V and 9 bases from J, the gap between germline ends came to 24 bases. The germline V gene has CDR1 MNHEY and CDR2 SVGAGI. The DNA of the CDR3 is TGTGCCAGCAGCCCCACCCTCGGCAGGGTGGGGAGCATTCAGTACTTC. Translating gives CASSPTLGRVGSIQYF.